The sequence of this TCR beta chain was determined in a study of graft-versus-host responses after intestinal transplantation. Background on the study: Recipients received multivisceral, liver-intestinal, or isolated intestinal transplants. Overall study findings and caveats: Maximum circulating GvH clone levels tracked with early post-transplant HvG decreases. In recipient marrow, GvH clones were found, and some appeared first in ileum or blood.

As for this clone: Its cognate antigen is unknown.

V was pared by 3 bases and J by 0 bases, with 16 bases between. The CDR3 runs 16 residues. Germline V gene lookup returns CDR1 SGHDT and CDR2 YYEEEE. Assay used: immunoSEQ multiplex PCR; TCRdb lists only in-frame clones, some missing. The table lists approximately 130,000 clones, roughly nine tenths of them singletons. The sequence was obtained from a human donor who received an intestinal transplant. Sequencing used unstimulated CD4+ T cells sorted from spleen or lymph node cells, obtained before intestinal transplant. The chain has TRBV5-6 and TRBJ2-7; the D gene is possibly TRBD1 (6 bases). The DNA for the CDR3 is TGTGCCAGCAGCTCCCCGGGACACGCGAGCTCCTACGAGCAGTACTTC. Translated, it gives CASSSPGHASSYEQYF.